Below are 10 T cell receptor beta chains sequenced from a single sample in a study of cytomegalovirus exposure and HLA in healthy donors. 13 Jbeta primers and 60 Vbeta primers were used for the PCR. Profiled with immunoSEQ multiplex PCR; TCRdb holds only in-frame clones, not every one. The sample consists of under 90,000 clones, more than 60% of them appearing once. Sequencing was done on a sample of PBMCs. The receptors derive from a man aged 40-49 years in good health and CMV-seronegative.

This clone was seen a single time. This chain connects TRBV28 to TRBJ2-7, with 8 bases aligning to TRBD1. Trimming at V came to 6 bases and at J to 3 bases, leaving 10 bases not matched to a gene. The CDR3 spans 15 residues. Germline CDR1 reads MDHEN; CDR2 reads SYDVKM. The CDR3 nucleotides are TGTGCCAGCAGACCTACCCTGACAGGGGTCTACGAGCAGTACTTC. Translated: CASRPTLTGVYEQYF.

CDR3 residues: CASRMSGLSYEQYF. CDR3 DNA: TGTGCCAGCAGGATGAGCGGGCTTTCCTACGAGCAGTACTTC. The genes are TRBV6-1 and TRBJ2-7; maybe TRBD2 (6 bases). Per the germline V gene, CDR1 is MNHNS and CDR2 is SASEGT. With 6 bases removed from V and 1 base from J, the gap between germline ends came to 13 bases. CDR3 length equals 14 residues.

CDR3 bases: TGTGCCAGTTTTGACAGGGCCTTAAATGAAAAACTGTTTTTT. Residues: CASFDRALNEKLFF. The chain joins TRBV19 to TRBJ1-4; 7 bases agree with TRBD1. Germline V gives CDR1 LNHDA, CDR2 SQIVND (reference sequence). This CDR3 is 14 amino acids long. The V gene end was trimmed by 8 bases and the J gene end by 5 bases; junction bases not matched to a gene: 8. Variable domain in full (rest from reference TRBV19 and TRBJ1-4): DGGITQSPKYLFRKEGQNVTLSCEQNLNHDAMYWYRQDPGQGLRLIYYSQIVNDFQKGDIAEGYSVSREKKESFPLTVTSAQKNPTAFYLCASFDRALNEKLFFGSGTQLSVL.

This clone occurred a few times. The DNA for the CDR3 is TGTGCCAGCAGCTTAACTCGCTCGGGGAATGAGCAGTTCTTC. Residues: CASSLTRSGNEQFF. This rearrangement joins TRBV7-3 to TRBJ2-1, with a possible D match to TRBD2 (5 bases). V dropped 0 bases and J dropped 7 bases, with 10 bases sitting between them. Germline CDR1 and CDR2: SGHTA and FQGTGA. The CDR3 contains 14 residues.

V usage is TRBV19 and J usage is TRBJ1-5; 7 nucleotides align to TRBD1. Germline lookup yields CDR1 LNHDA and CDR2 SQIVND (reference sequence). J was trimmed by 7 bases and V by 4 bases; bases with no gene match: 10. This CDR3 has 15 amino acids. The CDR3, as DNA: TGTGCCAGTAGTACCAAAACAGGGGCCCACCAGCCCCAGCATTTT. It encodes CASSTKTGAHQPQHF.

The CDR3 DNA sequence: TGTGCCATCAGTGAGTCCAGTCACGAGGTGTATAGCAATCAGCCCCAGCATTTT. This gives the protein CAISESSHEVYSNQPQHF. The chain carries TRBV10-3 and TRBJ1-5; D not resolved. The germline V gene has CDR1 ENHRY and CDR2 SYGVKD. V was shortened by 0 bases and J by 0 bases, with 15 bases between the two germline ends. The CDR3 extends over 18 amino acids.

The gene calls are TRBV30 and TRBJ2-7, with 7 bases fitting TRBD2. Unmatched junction bases numbered 5, after V lost 0 bases and J lost 0 bases. The germline gives CDR1 GTSNPN, CDR2 SVGIG (reference sequence). The CDR3 contains 15 residues. The CDR3 here is CAWSVSGRASYEQYF. CDR3 DNA sequence: TGTGCCTGGAGTGTCTCGGGGAGGGCCTCCTACGAGCAGTACTTC.

The CDR3 region is CASSPSGIQETQYF. The CDR3 region has the DNA TGTGCCAGCAGCCCCTCCGGGATCCAAGAGACCCAGTACTTC. The genes are TRBV7-8 and TRBJ2-5; a weak D match, TRBD2 (5 bases). V gave up 5 bases and J gave up 1 base, with 11 bases separating them. Germline CDR1 and CDR2: SGHVS and FQNEAQ. This CDR3 region has 14 residues. The entire variable domain, with the rest obtained from reference TRBV7-8 and TRBJ2-5, is as follows: GAGVSQSPRYKVAKRGQDVALRCDPISGHVSLFWYQQALGQGPEFLTYFQNEAQLDKSGLPSDRFFAERPEGSVSTLKIQRTQQEDSAVYLCASSPSGIQETQYFGPGTRLLVL.

The sample holds a few counts of this clone. The V call is TRBV2, the J call TRBJ2-4, with TRBD2 matching over 10 bases. The V gene's germline CDR1 is SNHLY and CDR2 FYNNEI. The CDR3 contains 16 residues. V lost 2 bases and J lost 8; bases outside the gene matches: 9. CDR3 nucleotides: TGTGCCAGCAGTGAACGGGGTGCTAGCGGGAGTGACATTCAGTACTTC. The encoded protein is CASSERGASGSDIQYF.

The CDR3 region has the DNA TGCGCCAGCAGTGAAAGGAGATCGAACACCGGGGAGCTGTTTTTT. Translation gives CASSERRSNTGELFF. The chain has TRBV10-1 and TRBJ2-2; D not certain. Trimming stripped 3 bases from V and 0 bases from J, with 8 bases between. CDR3 length: 15 residues. Per the germline V gene, CDR1 is WNHNN and CDR2 is SYGVQD (reference sequence).